The rows below give T cell receptor beta chains drawn from one sample of a study of cytomegalovirus exposure and HLA in healthy donors. Assay: immunoSEQ multiplex PCR; the TCRdb copy retains only in-frame clones and omits some. The sample has about 160,000 clones; more than 75% are singletons. The sample taken for sequencing was PBMCs. The receptor source for this set is a girl aged 5-17 years in good health and CMV-seropositive. CDR3s include the opening cysteine and the closing phenylalanine or tryptophan. The D gene is left open where the match is weak.

TRBD2	TRBV5-4	TRBJ2-5	CASSSTSGRAETQYF	TGTGCCAGCAGCTCGACTAGCGGGAGGGCGGAGACCCAGTACTTC
TRBD2	TRBV7-2	TRBJ2-3	CASSGIAGARTDTQYF	TGTGCCAGCAGCGGAATAGCGGGGGCACGCACAGATACGCAGTATTTT
TRBD1	TRBV6-5	TRBJ1-1	CASRNRGTEAFF	TGTGCCAGCAGAAACAGGGGCACTGAAGCTTTCTTT
TRBD2	TRBV9	TRBJ2-2	CASSALAGRTGELFF	TGTGCCAGCAGCGCTTTAGCGGGACGGACCGGGGAGCTGTTTTTT
NA	TRBV5-1	TRBJ2-5	CASSLAEWAETQYF	TGCGCCAGCAGCTTGGCGGAATGGGCAGAGACCCAGTACTTC
NA	TRBV19	TRBJ2-5	CASTRDNGETQYF	TGTGCCAGTACCCGGGACAACGGGGAGACCCAGTACTTC
NA	TRBV27	TRBJ2-7	CASSSTEGLSYEQYF	TGTGCCAGCAGCTCAACCGAGGGACTTTCATACGAGCAGTACTTC
NA	TRBV28	TRBJ1-1	CASTPVEAEAFF	TGTGCCAGCACCCCTGTGGAGGCTGAAGCTTTCTTT
TRBD2	TRBV10-3	TRBJ2-5	CAIQPAWGGETQYF	TGTGCCATCCAGCCAGCTTGGGGAGGGGAGACCCAGTACTTC
NA	TRBV28	TRBJ1-5	CAGASVVNQPQHF	TGTGCCGGGGCCAGCGTGGTTAATCAGCCCCAGCATTTT